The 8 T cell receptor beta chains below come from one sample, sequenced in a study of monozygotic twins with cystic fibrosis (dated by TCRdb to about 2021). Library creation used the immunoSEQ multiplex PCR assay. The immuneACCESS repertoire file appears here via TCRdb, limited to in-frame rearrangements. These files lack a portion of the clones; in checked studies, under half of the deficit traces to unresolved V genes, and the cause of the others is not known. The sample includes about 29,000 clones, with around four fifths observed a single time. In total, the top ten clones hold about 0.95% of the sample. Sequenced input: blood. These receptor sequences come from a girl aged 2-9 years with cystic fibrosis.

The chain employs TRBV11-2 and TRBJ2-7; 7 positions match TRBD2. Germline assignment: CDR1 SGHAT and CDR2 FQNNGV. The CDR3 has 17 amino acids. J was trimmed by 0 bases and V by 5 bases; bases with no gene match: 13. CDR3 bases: TGTGCCAGCAGCGGGTCTAGCGGACGACTAAGCTCCTACGAGCAGTACTTC. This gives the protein CASSGSSGRLSSYEQYF.

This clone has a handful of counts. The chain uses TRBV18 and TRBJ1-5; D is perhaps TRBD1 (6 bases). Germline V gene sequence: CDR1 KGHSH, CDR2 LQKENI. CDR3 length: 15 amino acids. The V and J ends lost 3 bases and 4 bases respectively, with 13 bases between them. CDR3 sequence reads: CASSPGGLGNQPQHF. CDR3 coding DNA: TGTGCCAGCTCACCTGGGGGCCTGGGAAATCAGCCCCAGCATTTT.

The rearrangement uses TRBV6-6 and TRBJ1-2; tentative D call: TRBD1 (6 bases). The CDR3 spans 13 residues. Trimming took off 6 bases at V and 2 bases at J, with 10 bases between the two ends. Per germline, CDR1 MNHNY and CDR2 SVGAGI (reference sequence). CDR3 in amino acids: CASRPTGNYGYTF. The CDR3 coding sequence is TGTGCCAGCAGACCCACAGGGAACTATGGCTACACCTTC.

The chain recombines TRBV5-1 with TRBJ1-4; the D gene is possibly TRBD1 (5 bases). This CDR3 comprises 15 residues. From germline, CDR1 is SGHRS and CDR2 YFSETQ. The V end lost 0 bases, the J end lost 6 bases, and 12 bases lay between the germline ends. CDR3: CASSLGGGGDEKLFF. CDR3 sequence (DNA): TGCGCCAGCAGCTTGGGTGGTGGAGGGGATGAAAAACTGTTTTTT.

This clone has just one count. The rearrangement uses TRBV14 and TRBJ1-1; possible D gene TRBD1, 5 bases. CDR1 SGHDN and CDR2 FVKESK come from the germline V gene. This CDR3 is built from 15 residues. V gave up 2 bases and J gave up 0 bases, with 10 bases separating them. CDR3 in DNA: TGTGCCAGCAGCCAATACGGGGGATTGAACACTGAAGCTTTCTTT. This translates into CASSQYGGLNTEAFF.

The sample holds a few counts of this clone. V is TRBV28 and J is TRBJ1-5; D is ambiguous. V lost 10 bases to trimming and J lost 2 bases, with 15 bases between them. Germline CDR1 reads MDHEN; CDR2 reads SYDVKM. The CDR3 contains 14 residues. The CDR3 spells CATRWGLRNQPQHF. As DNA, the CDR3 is TGTGCCACCCGTTGGGGTTTACGCAATCAGCCCCAGCATTTT.

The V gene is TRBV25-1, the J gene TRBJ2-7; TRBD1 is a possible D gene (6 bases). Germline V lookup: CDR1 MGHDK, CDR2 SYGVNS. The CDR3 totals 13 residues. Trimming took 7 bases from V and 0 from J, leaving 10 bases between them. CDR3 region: CASIGQYSYEQYF. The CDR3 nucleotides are TGTGCCAGCATTGGACAGTACTCCTACGAGCAGTACTTC.

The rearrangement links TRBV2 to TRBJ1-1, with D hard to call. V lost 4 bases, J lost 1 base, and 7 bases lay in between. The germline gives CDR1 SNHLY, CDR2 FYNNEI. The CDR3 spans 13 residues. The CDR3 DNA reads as TGTGCCAGCAGTGTGAGTTGGAACACTGAAGCTTTCTTT. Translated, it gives CASSVSWNTEAFF.